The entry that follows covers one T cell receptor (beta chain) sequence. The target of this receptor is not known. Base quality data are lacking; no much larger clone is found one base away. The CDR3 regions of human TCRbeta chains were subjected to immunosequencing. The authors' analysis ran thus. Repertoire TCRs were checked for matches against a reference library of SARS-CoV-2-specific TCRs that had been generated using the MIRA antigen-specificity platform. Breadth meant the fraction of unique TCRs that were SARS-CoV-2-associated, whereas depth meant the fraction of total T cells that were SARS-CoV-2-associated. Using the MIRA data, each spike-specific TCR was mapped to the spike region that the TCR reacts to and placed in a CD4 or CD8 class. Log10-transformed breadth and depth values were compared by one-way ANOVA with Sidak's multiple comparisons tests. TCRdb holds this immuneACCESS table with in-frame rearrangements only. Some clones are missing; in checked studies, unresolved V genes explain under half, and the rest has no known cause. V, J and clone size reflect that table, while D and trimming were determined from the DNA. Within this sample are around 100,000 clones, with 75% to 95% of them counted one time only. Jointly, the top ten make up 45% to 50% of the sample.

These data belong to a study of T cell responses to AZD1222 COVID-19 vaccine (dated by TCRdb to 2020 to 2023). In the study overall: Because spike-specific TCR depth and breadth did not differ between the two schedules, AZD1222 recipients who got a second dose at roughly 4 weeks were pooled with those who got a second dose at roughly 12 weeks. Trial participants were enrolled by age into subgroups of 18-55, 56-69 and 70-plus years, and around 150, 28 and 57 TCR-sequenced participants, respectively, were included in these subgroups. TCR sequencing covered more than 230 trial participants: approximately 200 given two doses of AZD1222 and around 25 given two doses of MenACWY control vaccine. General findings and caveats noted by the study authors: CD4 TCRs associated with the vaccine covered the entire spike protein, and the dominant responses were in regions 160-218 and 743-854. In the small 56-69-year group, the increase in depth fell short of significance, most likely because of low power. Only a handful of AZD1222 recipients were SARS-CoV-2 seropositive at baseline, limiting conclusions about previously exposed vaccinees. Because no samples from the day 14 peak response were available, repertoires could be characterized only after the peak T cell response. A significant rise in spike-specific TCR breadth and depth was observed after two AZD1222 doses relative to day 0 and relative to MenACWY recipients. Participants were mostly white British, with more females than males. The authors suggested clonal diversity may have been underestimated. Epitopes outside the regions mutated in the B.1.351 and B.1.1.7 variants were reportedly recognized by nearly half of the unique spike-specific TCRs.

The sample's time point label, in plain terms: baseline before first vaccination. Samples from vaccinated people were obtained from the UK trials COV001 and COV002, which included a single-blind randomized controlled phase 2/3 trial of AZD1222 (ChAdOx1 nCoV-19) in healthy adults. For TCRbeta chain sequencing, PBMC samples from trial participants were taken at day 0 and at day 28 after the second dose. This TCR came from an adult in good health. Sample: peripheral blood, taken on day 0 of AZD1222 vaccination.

The bases are TGTGCCAGCAGTGAAAAAGGGGACAGGGTGAGGGAAAAACTGTTTTTT. It specifies CASSEKGDRVREKLFF. The rearrangement combines TRBV2 with TRBJ1-4; 9 nucleotides in the junction match TRBD1. The germline V gene yields SNHLY for CDR1 and FYNNEI for CDR2. From the cysteine up to the phenylalanine, the CDR3 has a length of 16 residues. Just CDR3 DNA is preserved here, 48 bases in frame from base 1. V is trimmed back by 2 bases and J by 8 bases, and the junction contains 9 bases that no gene match accounts for.